The text below deals with one T cell receptor (beta chain). Between the trimmed V and J ends, which lost 6 bases and 0 bases, there was a span of 18 bases. There are 17 residues in the CDR3. Germline V CDR1 and CDR2: MDHEN, SYDVKM. Two consecutive negative NP/OP PCR tests, clearance, or resolved symptoms defined Cohort 3 recovery. The data are from a study of blood T cell repertoires in COVID-19. Original methodology: Nucleated cell number was recorded as an estimate derived from reference gene primer amplification. The repertoire was sequenced with immunoSEQ multiplex PCR; TCRdb's copy has only in-frame clones and lacks some. Clonal size and the V and J genes are those of that table, whereas D and trimming came from the DNA. The profile shows 200,000 to 250,000 clones, 86% of them singletons.

The V and J genes are TRBV28 and TRBJ1-3, with D possibly TRBD1 on 5 matching bases. Sequenced input: PBMCs or T cells enriched from blood (not recorded which). The clonotype was recovered from a woman aged 50 to 60 who had recovered from COVID-19. The CDR3 DNA sequence: TGTGCCAGCAGCCATTCGGGGGGTGAAATCTCTGGAAACACCATATATTTT. It translates to CASSHSGGEISGNTIYF.